Listed below are T cell receptor beta chains from one sample, sequenced in a study of T cell repertoires in cytomegalovirus infection. The antigens of these receptors remain unknown. TCRdb called the reads again in MiXCR, with one record for every CDR3 protein. Among approximately 910,000 distinct CDR3 sequences listed, 30% to 40% were seen once. The sequences come from cultured CD8+ T cells from PBMCs, collected from culture after CMV antigen stimulation. These receptors all come from a human donor in good health (CMV status not recorded). Some clones in this sample may be carry-over from other donors' samples. Both conserved end residues are part of each CDR3. Fields, in order: clone size, D gene, V gene, J gene, CDR3 DNA, CDR3 protein. A D gene is named only where the DNA matches it firmly. Not every row has a clone size; where given, it reads once, few, many or a size class.

clone size: few
D gene: TRBD2
V gene: TRBV11-1
J gene: TRBJ2-1
CDR3 DNA: TGTGCCAGCAGCTTAATCAATCCGCGACTAGCGGACTCCTACAATGAGCAGTTCTTC
CDR3 protein: CASSLINPRLADSYNEQFF

clone size: -
D gene: -
V gene: TRBV6-6
J gene: TRBJ1-6
CDR3 DNA: TGTGCCAGCAGTTACGTCGGTCGAGGGGAACCCCTCCACTTT
CDR3 protein: CASSYVGRGEPLHF

clone size: -
D gene: -
V gene: TRBV15
J gene: TRBJ1-5
CDR3 DNA: TGTGCCACCAGCAGAGCGGATTTCAGGCCTAATCAGCCCCAGCATTTT
CDR3 protein: CATSRADFRPNQPQHF

clone size: few
D gene: -
V gene: TRBV19
J gene: TRBJ2-1
CDR3 DNA: TGTGCCAGTATCTATAAAGGTTCGAAGAGGAATGAGCAGTTCTTC
CDR3 protein: CASIYKGSKRNEQFF

clone size: -
D gene: TRBD1
V gene: TRBV20-1
J gene: TRBJ2-3
CDR3 DNA: TGCAGTGCTGGGACAGCCAACACAGATACGCAGTATTTT
CDR3 protein: CSAGTANTDTQYF

clone size: -
D gene: TRBD2
V gene: TRBV9
J gene: TRBJ2-1
CDR3 DNA: TGTGCCAGCAGCATTAGCGGGGGGGCCTCGAGCTCCTACAATGAGCAGTTCTTC
CDR3 protein: CASSISGGASSSYNEQFF

clone size: many
D gene: TRBD1
V gene: TRBV4-1
J gene: TRBJ1-1
CDR3 DNA: TGCGCCAGCAGCCAGGACAGGGGAGGGAACACTGAAGCTTTCTTT
CDR3 protein: CASSQDRGGNTEAFF

clone size: few
D gene: -
V gene: TRBV27
J gene: TRBJ2-1
CDR3 DNA: TGTGCCAGCAGTCCCCCGGGACTCCACAATGAGCAGTTCTTC
CDR3 protein: CASSPPGLHNEQFF

clone size: few
D gene: -
V gene: TRBV5-4
J gene: TRBJ2-1
CDR3 DNA: TGTGCCAGCAGCTTGGCTGGGACCAGGAGGAATGAGCAGTTCTTC
CDR3 protein: CASSLAGTRRNEQFF

clone size: -
D gene: TRBD2
V gene: TRBV24-1
J gene: TRBJ2-1
CDR3 DNA: TGTGCCACCAGTGTCGGGGGGTCCTACAATGAGCAGTTCTTC
CDR3 protein: CATSVGGSYNEQFF

clone size: -
D gene: TRBD2
V gene: TRBV4-2
J gene: TRBJ2-3
CDR3 DNA: TGTGCCAGCAGCCTCCAAGGGACTAGCCCCAACACAGATACGCAGTATTTT
CDR3 protein: CASSLQGTSPNTDTQYF

clone size: few
D gene: -
V gene: TRBV6-6
J gene: TRBJ2-3
CDR3 DNA: TGTGCCAGCAGTTACTCGCAGTGGGTTAGCACAGATACGCAGTATTTT
CDR3 protein: CASSYSQWVSTDTQYF

clone size: -
D gene: -
V gene: TRBV12-3/TRBV12-4
J gene: TRBJ2-5
CDR3 DNA: TGTGCCAGCACGCATCCGTCGGGCTCGGTCGAGACCCAGTACTTC
CDR3 protein: CASTHPSGSVETQYF

clone size: -
D gene: -
V gene: TRBV5-1
J gene: TRBJ1-6
CDR3 DNA: TGCGCCAGCTGCTTGGGCGGTTCACCCCTCCACTTT
CDR3 protein: CASCLGGSPLHF

clone size: few
D gene: -
V gene: TRBV10-2
J gene: TRBJ2-7
CDR3 DNA: TGCGCCAGCAGTGAGTCGACTATTTTGGCCTACGAGCAGTACTTC
CDR3 protein: CASSESTILAYEQYF

clone size: few
D gene: -
V gene: TRBV7-9
J gene: TRBJ1-3
CDR3 DNA: TGTGCCAGCAGTTCCCCTTCCCGGGACTCCGGCTCTGGAAACACCATATATTTT
CDR3 protein: CASSSPSRDSGSGNTIYF

clone size: few
D gene: TRBD1
V gene: TRBV28
J gene: TRBJ1-5
CDR3 DNA: TGTGCCAGCAGTTTTGGGTGGACAGGCTCTAGCAATCAGCCCCAGCATTTT
CDR3 protein: CASSFGWTGSSNQPQHF

clone size: few
D gene: -
V gene: TRBV6-6
J gene: TRBJ1-5
CDR3 DNA: TGTGCCAGCAGTTACGTGGAGGGCCAGCCCCAGCATTTT
CDR3 protein: CASSYVEGQPQHF

clone size: -
D gene: -
V gene: TRBV7-2
J gene: TRBJ1-2
CDR3 DNA: TGTGCCAGCAGCGAAAGCCTCCCGACAGGTTATGGCTACACCTTC
CDR3 protein: CASSESLPTGYGYTF

clone size: -
D gene: TRBD1
V gene: TRBV7-2
J gene: TRBJ1-2
CDR3 DNA: TGTGCCAGCAGCTTAACCAGGACAGGGATCTATGGCTACACCTTC
CDR3 protein: CASSLTRTGIYGYTF

clone size: few
D gene: -
V gene: TRBV6-1
J gene: TRBJ2-1
CDR3 DNA: TGTGCCAGCAGTGAAGCCCGGGTACCGATGTACAATGAGCAGTTCTTC
CDR3 protein: CASSEARVPMYNEQFF

clone size: few
D gene: -
V gene: TRBV28
J gene: TRBJ2-2
CDR3 DNA: TGTGCCAGCAGTCCACGATGGGGCGGAGACACCGGGGAGCTGTTTTTT
CDR3 protein: CASSPRWGGDTGELFF

clone size: -
D gene: TRBD1
V gene: TRBV4-2
J gene: TRBJ1-1
CDR3 DNA: TGTGCCAGCAGCCAAGGGACAGGGGGCGAGTACACTGAAGCTTTCTTT
CDR3 protein: CASSQGTGGEYTEAFF

clone size: -
D gene: TRBD1
V gene: TRBV4-3
J gene: TRBJ1-2
CDR3 DNA: TGCGCCAGCAGCCAAGGTCAGGGGGCGCTCTTTTACTATGGCTACACCTTC
CDR3 protein: CASSQGQGALFYYGYTF

clone size: few
D gene: TRBD1
V gene: TRBV2
J gene: TRBJ2-1
CDR3 DNA: TGTGCCAGCGGGGGACGGGACAGGGCGGGGGAATGGCAGTTCTTC
CDR3 protein: CASGGRDRAGEWQFF

clone size: -
D gene: -
V gene: TRBV9
J gene: TRBJ1-2
CDR3 DNA: TGTGCCAGCAGCGTAGATCCAGGCGGCGCTAACTATGGCTACACCTTC
CDR3 protein: CASSVDPGGANYGYTF

clone size: -
D gene: -
V gene: TRBV2
J gene: TRBJ2-7
CDR3 DNA: TGTGCCAGCATTTACACCGAGCAGTACTTC
CDR3 protein: CASIYTEQYF

clone size: few
D gene: TRBD1
V gene: TRBV6-5
J gene: TRBJ2-7
CDR3 DNA: TGTGCCAGCAGTCCAAGGGGGACAGGGGACGAGCAGTACTTC
CDR3 protein: CASSPRGTGDEQYF

clone size: few
D gene: TRBD2
V gene: TRBV19
J gene: TRBJ2-1
CDR3 DNA: TGTGCCAGTAGTATTTATAGCGGGGGAGGCTACAATGAGCAGTTCTTC
CDR3 protein: CASSIYSGGGYNEQFF

clone size: few
D gene: -
V gene: TRBV7-2
J gene: TRBJ1-2
CDR3 DNA: TGTGCCAGCAGGCAGGGGTTAGCTAACTATGGCTACACCTTC
CDR3 protein: CASRQGLANYGYTF

clone size: many
D gene: TRBD1
V gene: TRBV7-6
J gene: TRBJ2-1
CDR3 DNA: TGTGCCAGCAGCTACTCCGGGACAGGGCCCGTTAATGAGCAGTTCTTC
CDR3 protein: CASSYSGTGPVNEQFF

clone size: -
D gene: TRBD2
V gene: TRBV19
J gene: TRBJ2-1
CDR3 DNA: TGTGCCAGTAGTATCGGGGGGAACAATGAGCAGTTCTTC
CDR3 protein: CASSIGGNNEQFF

clone size: -
D gene: -
V gene: TRBV7-8
J gene: TRBJ2-1
CDR3 DNA: TGTGCCAGCAGCTTGGGACCCCCCTGGGGGGATGAGCAGTTCTTC
CDR3 protein: CASSLGPPWGDEQFF

clone size: many
D gene: -
V gene: TRBV7-6
J gene: TRBJ1-1
CDR3 DNA: TGTGCCAGCAGCGGTTTTAGCAAGGGACTCTACACTGAAGCTTTCTTT
CDR3 protein: CASSGFSKGLYTEAFF

clone size: few
D gene: -
V gene: TRBV12-3/TRBV12-4
J gene: TRBJ2-5
CDR3 DNA: TGTGCCAGCACCAGAGGGGTCTTCCCAGGGGCGTCGTACCAAGAGACCCAGTACTTC
CDR3 protein: CASTRGVFPGASYQETQYF

clone size: -
D gene: TRBD2
V gene: TRBV6-5
J gene: TRBJ2-5
CDR3 DNA: TGTGCCAGCAGTTACCCCCGGGGGGGAGAGACCCAGTACTTC
CDR3 protein: CASSYPRGGETQYF